Presented here are 9 T cell receptor beta chains from one specimen sequenced in a study of cytomegalovirus exposure and HLA in healthy donors. In the PCR, 60 Vbeta and 13 Jbeta primers were used. Repertoires were generated with immunoSEQ multiplex PCR, while TCRdb's copy carries only in-frame clones and drops some. The table shows 50,000 or so clones, with 55% to 85% occurring only once. Sequenced: PBMCs. The receptors derive from a woman in her fifties or sixties in good health and CMV-seronegative.

V and J are TRBV2 and TRBJ2-7, with D unclear. V lost 0 bases to trimming and J lost 6 bases, with 6 bases between them. The CDR3 extends over 12 amino acids. Per germline, CDR1 SNHLY and CDR2 FYNNEI. Written as DNA, the CDR3 is TGTGCCAGCAGTGAAGCGCGAACCGAGCAGTACTTC. Its protein product is CASSEARTEQYF.

The chain uses TRBV5-4 and TRBJ2-7, with 10 bases that match TRBD2. CDR3 size: 13 residues. Germline CDR1 and CDR2: SGHNT and YYREEE (reference sequence). Trimming removed 4 bases from V and 4 bases from J; junction bases left unmatched: 2. CDR3 DNA sequence: TGTGCCAGCAGCGCGACTAGCGGGTACGAGCAGTACTTC. Translation gives CASSATSGYEQYF. The full variable domain, in which reference TRBV5-4 and TRBJ2-7 provide the parts outside the CDR3, is ETGVTQSPTHLIKTRGQQVTLRCSSQSGHNTVSWYQQALGQGPQFIFQYYREEENGRGNFPPRFSGLQFPNYSSELNVNALELDDSALYLCASSATSGYEQYFGPGTRLTVT.

V gene TRBV2 combines with J gene TRBJ1-5; TRBD1 is a possible D gene (6 bases). Trimming shortened V by 8 bases and J by 5 bases, and 22 bases separated the two germline ends. CDR1 is SNHLY, CDR2 FYNNEI, per germline. The CDR3 consists of 16 residues. The CDR3 coding sequence is TGTGCCAGCCTTCGGAGACCAGGACAGACAGATCAGCCCCAGCATTTT. Its protein is CASLRRPGQTDQPQHF.

This chain connects TRBV7-8 to TRBJ2-5; perhaps TRBD2 as D (6 bases). The CDR3 runs 16 residues. Germline CDR1 reads SGHVS; CDR2 reads FQNEAQ. V dropped 1 base and J dropped 5 bases, with 17 bases sitting between them. CDR3 protein: CASSLGGGGPGETQYF. The CDR3 nucleotides read TGTGCCAGCAGCTTAGGCGGTGGAGGGCCCGGGGAGACCCAGTACTTC. Based on the CDR3 plus reference TRBV7-8 and TRBJ2-5, the full variable domain is GAGVSQSPRYKVAKRGQDVALRCDPISGHVSLFWYQQALGQGPEFLTYFQNEAQLDKSGLPSDRFFAERPEGSVSTLKIQRTQQEDSAVYLCASSLGGGGPGETQYFGPGTRLLVL.

This clone occurred once. The V gene is TRBV10-3, the J gene TRBJ1-2, with TRBD1 matching 9 bases. Per germline, CDR1 ENHRY and CDR2 SYGVKD. J gave up 8 bases and V 3 bases, and 4 bases lay outside the gene matches. This CDR3 contains 13 residues. CDR3 nucleotides: TGTGCCATCAGTGAAGGGGACAGGGACGGCTACACCTTC. This translates into CAISEGDRDGYTF.

V is TRBV10-3 and J is TRBJ2-3; 9 nucleotides match TRBD1. Trimming at V came to 2 bases and at J to 0 bases, leaving 0 bases not matched to a gene. CDR3 length: 15 residues. Per germline, CDR1 ENHRY and CDR2 SYGVKD. For the CDR3, the DNA is TGTGCCATCAGTGAGGGGACAGGGAGCACAGATACGCAGTATTTT. It codes for CAISEGTGSTDTQYF.

The CDR3 reads CASSEQNTEAFF. The CDR3 nucleotides read TGTGCCAGCAGTGAACAGAACACTGAAGCTTTCTTT. The V gene is TRBV2, the J gene TRBJ1-1; D is unclear. CDR3 size: 12 residues. The V end was cut by 2 bases, the J end by 1 base, with 2 bases between. Per germline, CDR1 SNHLY and CDR2 FYNNEI.

This clone was picked up a small number of times. The CDR3 DNA reads TGTGCCAGCTCCCCAGGGGGAAATAACTATGGCTACACCTTC. It translates to CASSPGGNNYGYTF. V is TRBV6-4 and J is TRBJ1-2; TRBD1 agrees at 7 bases. The germline CDR1 and CDR2 sequences are MRHNA and SNTAGT. V lost 8 bases to trimming and J lost 1 base; unmatched junction nucleotides: 7. CDR3 length equals 14 residues.

V is TRBV23-1 and J is TRBJ2-7; perhaps TRBD2 as D (5 bases). TRBV23-1 is sorted into the ORF group, with uncertain function. The CDR3 is 16 residues long. Trimming removed 3 bases at V and 3 bases at J, with 18 bases between. The CDR3 DNA reads TGCGCCAGCAGTCAGGTGAAGGCGGGCTACTGCTACGAGCAGTACTTC. Amino acid sequence: CASSQVKAGYCYEQYF.